This entry is about one T cell receptor (beta chain). This entry belongs to a study of shared clonotypes between healthy human individuals. The V and J ends lost 1 base and 0 bases respectively, with 7 bases between them. Germline CDR1 reads LGHNA; CDR2 reads YSLEER. CDR3 size: 16 residues. The authors distributed each subset's genomic DNA evenly over several immunoSEQ plates. Measured with immunoSEQ multiplex PCR; TCRdb has only the in-frame clones, and not every one. The sample yields about 470,000 clones, 70% to 80% seen once. This receptor was identified in a woman aged 40 to 50 in good health. Some clones in this sample may be carry-over from other donors' samples. The sample was PBMCs. The chain combines TRBV4-3 with TRBJ2-6; D uncertain. The chain's CDR3 is CASSQVVPSGANVLTF. The CDR3 coding sequence is TGCGCCAGCAGCCAAGTGGTCCCCTCTGGGGCCAACGTCCTGACTTTC.